This T cell receptor (beta chain) comes out of a study of cytomegalovirus exposure and HLA in healthy donors. The CDR3 runs 16 residues. From germline, CDR1 is MNHNY and CDR2 SVGAGI (reference sequence). V dropped 0 bases and J dropped 0 bases, with 10 bases sitting between them. To note about this clone: The antigen is not known.

Study-wide points: Earlier analysis looked at TCR beta V segments, and most were productive about 90% or about 30% of the time.

The PCR ran on 60 Vbeta and 13 Jbeta primers. Only in-frame clones appear in the TCRdb table, and some are missing; sequencing was by immunoSEQ multiplex PCR. This table has roughly 150,000 clones, around 72% appearing once. The V and J genes are TRBV6-6 and TRBJ2-3; D remains ambiguous. The sequence derives from a man aged 18 to 35 in good health and CMV-seronegative. Sequenced material: PBMCs. CDR3 sequence reads: CASSYSSYPSTDTQYF. The CDR3 nucleotides are TGTGCCAGCAGTTACTCGAGTTACCCTAGCACAGATACGCAGTATTTT.